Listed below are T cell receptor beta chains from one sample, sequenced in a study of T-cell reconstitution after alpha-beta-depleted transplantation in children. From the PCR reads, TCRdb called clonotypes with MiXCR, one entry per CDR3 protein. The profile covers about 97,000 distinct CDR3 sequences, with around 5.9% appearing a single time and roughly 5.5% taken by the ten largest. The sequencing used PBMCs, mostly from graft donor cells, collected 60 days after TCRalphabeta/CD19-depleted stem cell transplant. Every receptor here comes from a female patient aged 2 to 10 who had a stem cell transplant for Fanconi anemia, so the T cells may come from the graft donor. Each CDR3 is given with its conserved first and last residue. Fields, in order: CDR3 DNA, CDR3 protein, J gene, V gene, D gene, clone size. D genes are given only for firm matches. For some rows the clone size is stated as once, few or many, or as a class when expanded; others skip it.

DNA: TGTGCCAGCAGCTACGGGACAGGGGATTCCGGGACTAGCGGGAGGGCCGAAGATACGCAGTATTTT
CDR3: CASSYGTGDSGTSGRAEDTQYF
J: TRBJ2-3
V: TRBV13
D: TRBD2
size: many

DNA: TGTGCCAGCTCACCACGCCGGGAGATTAGCACAGATACGCAGTATTTT
CDR3: CASSPRREISTDTQYF
J: TRBJ2-3
V: TRBV18
D: NA
size: many

DNA: TGTGCCAGCAGTTACTCGAAGGCGAGCCTCCACTTT
CDR3: CASSYSKASLHF
J: TRBJ1-6
V: TRBV6-6
D: NA
size: NA

DNA: TGTGCCAGCAGGTCAACCGGGACTAGACGCTACAATGAGCAGTTCTTC
CDR3: CASRSTGTRRYNEQFF
J: TRBJ2-1
V: TRBV7-2
D: TRBD2
size: NA

DNA: TGCGCCAGCAGCTTGCCAATAGCGGGAAAGGTCGGCAATGAGCAGTTCTTC
CDR3: CASSLPIAGKVGNEQFF
J: TRBJ2-1
V: TRBV5-1
D: TRBD2
size: many

DNA: TGTGCCAGCAGTTTCTCGGACAACTATGGCTACACCTTC
CDR3: CASSFSDNYGYTF
J: TRBJ1-2
V: TRBV12-3/TRBV12-4
D: NA
size: many

DNA: TGTGCCAGCAGTTTACTAGGACGGGTGAGGGGGGCCAACGTCCTGACTTTC
CDR3: CASSLLGRVRGANVLTF
J: TRBJ2-6
V: TRBV28
D: NA
size: few

DNA: TGTGCCAGCAGCTTGACTAGCGGGGACTACAATGAGCAGTTCTTC
CDR3: CASSLTSGDYNEQFF
J: TRBJ2-1
V: TRBV7-8
D: TRBD2
size: many

DNA: TGTGCCAGCAGCTTAGGGGCAGGGAGCTCCTACGAGCAGTACTTC
CDR3: CASSLGAGSSYEQYF
J: TRBJ2-7
V: TRBV7-8
D: NA
size: many

DNA: TGTGCCAGCAGCTTACCGGGGGCCAGCACAGATACGCAGTATTTT
CDR3: CASSLPGASTDTQYF
J: TRBJ2-3
V: TRBV7-9
D: NA
size: many

DNA: TGCGCCAGGGGACAGGGGGAACCCTACGAGCAGTACTTC
CDR3: CARGQGEPYEQYF
J: TRBJ2-7
V: TRBV23-1
D: TRBD1
size: many

DNA: TGTGCCAGTAGTAGGGGACTAGTTGCCTACGAGCAGTACTTC
CDR3: CASSRGLVAYEQYF
J: TRBJ2-7
V: TRBV19
D: TRBD2
size: many

DNA: TGTGCCAGCAGTCTGACAGGGGAATCACCCCTCCACTTC
CDR3: CASSLTGESPLHF
J: TRBJ1-6
V: TRBV12-3/TRBV12-4
D: TRBD1
size: many

DNA: TGTGCCAGCAGCTTAAGGAGCGTTAGCGGGCTGGAGACCCAGTACTTC
CDR3: CASSLRSVSGLETQYF
J: TRBJ2-5
V: TRBV7-2
D: TRBD2
size: NA

DNA: TGCAGCGGGGGGACAGGGGGCTACGAGCAGTACTTC
CDR3: CSGGTGGYEQYF
J: TRBJ2-7
V: TRBV29-1
D: TRBD1
size: many

DNA: TGCAGTGCTAGAGTCGACTTAGAGCAGTTCTTC
CDR3: CSARVDLEQFF
J: TRBJ2-1
V: TRBV20-1
D: NA
size: many

DNA: TGCGCCAGCAGCCAGGAAGGTAGCGGGAGGGCCCCGTTCTTC
CDR3: CASSQEGSGRAPFF
J: TRBJ2-1
V: TRBV5-1
D: TRBD2
size: many

DNA: TGTGCCAGCAGCCAAAGTACACAGGGGAATGAGCAGTTCTTC
CDR3: CASSQSTQGNEQFF
J: TRBJ2-1
V: TRBV4-2
D: TRBD1
size: many

DNA: TGTGCCAGCAGCTTGTGGTTGGCAGGTTGGCGCAATGAGCAGTTCTTC
CDR3: CASSLWLAGWRNEQFF
J: TRBJ2-1
V: TRBV5-4
D: NA
size: few

DNA: TGTGCCAGCAGCCGAGAAAGCGGGTACTACAATGAGCAGTTCTTC
CDR3: CASSRESGYYNEQFF
J: TRBJ2-1
V: TRBV4-2
D: NA
size: many

DNA: TGTGCCAGCAGTTTATTCACAGGAGCCTACGAGCAGTACTTC
CDR3: CASSLFTGAYEQYF
J: TRBJ2-7
V: TRBV28
D: NA
size: many

DNA: TGCGCCAGCAGCTTGGGGGGGACAGGGTCTGCAGATACGCAGTATTTT
CDR3: CASSLGGTGSADTQYF
J: TRBJ2-3
V: TRBV5-1
D: TRBD1
size: many